The 17 T cell receptor beta chains presented below share a single source sample, sequenced in a study of PD-1 blockade in classical Hodgkin lymphoma (dated by TCRdb to 2019 to 2021). The method was the immunoSEQ multiplex PCR assay. TCRdb obtained this table from immuneACCESS and retained in-frame rearrangements with V and J assigned. These tables miss some clones; where compared with another copy, unresolved V genes account for less than half of the shortfall, and the remainder is unexplained. The sample table shows 25,000 to 35,000 clones, and 65% to 90% are seen once. The ten largest clones take up about 2.3% of the sample. The time point label, read with the paper, signifies: cycle 1 day 1 (C1D1), immediately before nivolumab initiation. Every trial patient had relapsed after autologous stem cell transplantation, and cohorts A, B and C differed in prior brentuximab vedotin exposure. CD4+ T cells were purified from thawed PBMCs by magnetic negative selection with a Miltenyi CD4+ T cell isolation kit.

Material: CD4+ T cells from blood, obtained at baseline. These receptor sequences come from a human donor with classical Hodgkin lymphoma.

The chain employs TRBV27 and TRBJ1-1; the D gene is possibly TRBD1 (6 bases). Trimming shortened V by 6 bases and J by 4 bases, and 12 bases separated the two germline ends. The CDR3 sequence is 13 residues long. From germline, CDR1 is MNHEY and CDR2 SMNVEV (reference sequence). The DNA of the CDR3 is TGTGCCAGCAGACGTACAGGGAGCACTGAAGCTTTCTTT. Its translation: CASRRTGSTEAFF.

The V and J genes are TRBV30 and TRBJ2-7; possible D gene TRBD2, 5 bases. From germline, CDR1 is GTSNPN and CDR2 SVGIG (reference sequence). V gave up 0 bases and J gave up 3 bases, with 6 bases separating them. The CDR3 sequence is 12 residues long. CDR3 residues: CAWSVRDYEQYF. CDR3 DNA: TGTGCCTGGAGTGTACGGGACTACGAGCAGTACTTC.

This chain uses TRBV6-5 with TRBJ1-5; no clear D gene. Per germline, CDR1 MNHEY and CDR2 SVGAGI. The CDR3 spans 13 residues. The V end lost 5 bases, the J end lost 0 bases, and 5 bases lay between the germline ends. CDR3 amino acids: CASSQNSNQPQHF. CDR3 bases: TGTGCCAGCAGTCAAAATAGCAATCAGCCCCAGCATTTT.

The V gene is TRBV11-2, the J gene TRBJ1-1; D is undetermined. Germline lookup yields CDR1 SGHAT and CDR2 FQNNGV. Trimming took 1 base from V and 8 from J, leaving 11 bases between them. This CDR3 contains 13 residues. CDR3 residues: CASSLGRNTEAFF. The CDR3 coding sequence is TGTGCCAGCAGCTTAGGCAGAAATACCGAAGCTTTCTTT. Variable domain in full (rest from reference TRBV11-2 and TRBJ1-1): EAGVAQSPRYKIIEKRQSVAFWCNPISGHATLYWYQQILGQGPKLLIQFQNNGVVDDSQLPKDRFSAERLKGVDSTLKIQPAKLEDSAVYLCASSLGRNTEAFFGQGTRLTVV.

The J gene is TRBJ2-7, the V gene TRBV30, with TRBD2 matching 9 bases. This CDR3 is built from 15 residues. Germline lookup yields CDR1 GTSNPN and CDR2 SVGIG (reference sequence). V dropped 2 bases and J dropped 4; count of bases not matched to a gene: 9. The CDR3 loop reads CAWSHSGRGVYEQYF. CDR3 DNA: TGTGCCTGGAGTCATAGCGGGAGAGGGGTTTACGAGCAGTACTTC.

About this clone itself: This sample includes further DNA sequences coding for the same CDR3. This chain joins TRBV5-4 and TRBJ1-5; D ambiguous. Per the germline V gene, CDR1 is SGHNT and CDR2 is YYREEE (reference sequence). The length of the CDR3 is 13 residues. Trimming cost V 0 bases and J 0 bases, with 1 base left between them. CDR3 in DNA: TGTGCCAGCAGCTTGGATAGCAATCAGCCCCAGCATTTT. This codes for CASSLDSNQPQHF.

This chain links TRBV7-9 with TRBJ2-3, with 11 bases that match TRBD1. Germline-derived CDR1 and CDR2 are SEHNR and FQNEAQ (reference sequence). The CDR3 loop spans 14 amino acids. V lost 8 bases to trimming and J lost 4 bases; unmatched junction nucleotides: 5. CDR3 sequence (DNA): TGTGCCAGCGGTCCGGGACAGGGGGCAGATACGCAGTATTTT. As protein: CASGPGQGADTQYF. The variable domain in full, completed from reference TRBV7-9 and TRBJ2-3, reads DTGVSQNPRHKITKRGQNVTFRCDPISEHNRLYWYRQTLGQGPEFLTYFQNEAQLEKSRLLSDRFSAERPKGSFSTLEIQRTEQGDSAMYLCASGPGQGADTQYFGPGTRLTVL.

J is TRBJ1-1 and V is TRBV6-5, with TRBD1 matching 8 bases. V trimming: 6 bases; J trimming: 7 bases; junction bases outside the gene matches: 7. This CDR3 is 13 amino acids long. CDR1 and CDR2 (germline): MNHEY, SVGAGI. The CDR3 DNA sequence: TGTGCCAGCAGGCGACAGGGGAAGAATGAAGCTTTCTTT. The encoded protein is CASRRQGKNEAFF.

The V and J genes are TRBV6-5 and TRBJ1-2, with 9 nucleotides matching TRBD1. Germline-derived CDR1 and CDR2 are MNHEY and SVGAGI. This CDR3 comprises 13 residues. Losses at the gene ends were 4 bases for V and 8 bases for J; bases not matched to a gene: 5. This CDR3 reads CASSSMGQGGYTF. CDR3 coding DNA: TGTGCCAGCAGTTCCATGGGACAGGGAGGCTACACCTTC.

This clone is a singleton in its sample. The chain recombines TRBV27 with TRBJ2-3; 15 nucleotides match TRBD2. The CDR3 covers 18 residues. The ends lost 4 bases at V and 3 bases at J; junction bases unmatched: 8. Per germline, CDR1 MNHEY and CDR2 SMNVEV (reference sequence). The CDR3 DNA reads TGTGCCAGCAGTTCACCGGGACTAGCGGGAGGTACTACAGATACGCAGTATTTT. Amino acids: CASSSPGLAGGTTDTQYF.

The chain uses TRBV28 and TRBJ1-1; D may be TRBD1 (5 bases). The CDR3 extends over 16 amino acids. Germline V gene lookup returns CDR1 MDHEN and CDR2 SYDVKM. V was trimmed by 7 bases and J by 5 bases, leaving 23 bases between them. The CDR3 reads CASTLRGTARLTEAFF. The CDR3 DNA is TGTGCCAGCACCTTACGAGGGACCGCCCGGTTGACTGAAGCTTTCTTT. Looking up the rest from reference TRBV28 and TRBJ1-1 gives the full variable domain: DVKVTQSSRYLVKRTGEKVFLECVQDMDHENMFWYRQDPGLGLRLIYFSYDVKMKEKGDIPEGYSVSREKKERFSLILESASTNQTSMYLCASTLRGTARLTEAFFGQGTRLTVV.

This chain connects TRBV6-5 to TRBJ2-7, with 7 bases identical to TRBD2. Per the germline V gene, CDR1 is MNHEY and CDR2 is SVGAGI. This CDR3 contains 13 residues. J gave up 9 bases and V 0 bases, and 5 bases lay outside the gene matches. The CDR3 region has the DNA TGTGCCAGCAGTTACTCGAACACGGGAGGGCAGTACTTC. Its translation is CASSYSNTGGQYF.

This sequence joins TRBV30 and TRBJ2-2, with a tentative D call TRBD1 (5 bases). The length of the CDR3 is 15 residues. V gave up 0 bases and J gave up 5 bases, with 13 bases separating them. CDR1 is GTSNPN and CDR2 is SVGIG in the germline V gene (reference sequence). The CDR3 region has the DNA TGTGCCTGGAGTGTAAATTCAGGGTGGACCGGGGAGCTGTTTTTT. It codes for CAWSVNSGWTGELFF.

The chain couples TRBV15 to TRBJ2-5; a possible D gene is TRBD1 (7 bases). Germline V lookup: CDR1 LNHNV, CDR2 YYDKDF (reference sequence). CDR3 length equals 13 residues. Trimming removed 8 bases from V and 1 base from J, with 11 bases in between. The CDR3 DNA reads as TGTGCCACCGGCGGGACAGTCCAAGAGACCCAGTACTTC. Its protein product is CATGGTVQETQYF.

Regarding this clone: Other DNA sequences from this sample encode an identical CDR3 as well. V usage is TRBV18 and J usage is TRBJ1-1, with no clear D. This CDR3 spans 12 amino acids. Trimming took off 2 bases at V and 5 bases at J, with 6 bases between the two ends. CDR1 is KGHSH and CDR2 is LQKENI in the germline V gene. The CDR3: CASSPVGTEAFF. CDR3 DNA: TGTGCCAGCTCACCAGTGGGTACTGAAGCTTTCTTT. The full variable domain, in which reference TRBV18 and TRBJ1-1 provide the parts outside the CDR3, is NAGVMQNPRHLVRRRGQEARLRCSPMKGHSHVYWYRQLPEEGLKFMVYLQKENIIDESGMPKERFSAEFPKEGPSILRIQQVVRGDSAAYFCASSPVGTEAFFGQGTRLTVV.

V usage is TRBV19 and J usage is TRBJ2-5; 8 bases agree with TRBD1. With V trimmed by 5 bases and J by 5 bases, 4 bases remained unmatched. The germline CDR1 and CDR2 sequences are LNHDA and SQIVND (reference sequence). The CDR3 sequence is 13 residues long. The CDR3 spells CASSRDRSETQYF. The DNA of the CDR3 is TGTGCCAGTAGTCGGGACAGGTCGGAGACCCAGTACTTC.

The chain couples TRBV11-2 to TRBJ2-2; TRBD1 matches 10 bases. V dropped 5 bases and J dropped 4; count of bases not matched to a gene: 4. This CDR3 is built from 15 residues. Germline assignment: CDR1 SGHAT and CDR2 FQNNGV. CDR3 loop: CASSRQGASTGELFF. The CDR3 DNA follows: TGTGCCAGCAGCCGACAGGGGGCAAGCACCGGGGAGCTGTTTTTT.